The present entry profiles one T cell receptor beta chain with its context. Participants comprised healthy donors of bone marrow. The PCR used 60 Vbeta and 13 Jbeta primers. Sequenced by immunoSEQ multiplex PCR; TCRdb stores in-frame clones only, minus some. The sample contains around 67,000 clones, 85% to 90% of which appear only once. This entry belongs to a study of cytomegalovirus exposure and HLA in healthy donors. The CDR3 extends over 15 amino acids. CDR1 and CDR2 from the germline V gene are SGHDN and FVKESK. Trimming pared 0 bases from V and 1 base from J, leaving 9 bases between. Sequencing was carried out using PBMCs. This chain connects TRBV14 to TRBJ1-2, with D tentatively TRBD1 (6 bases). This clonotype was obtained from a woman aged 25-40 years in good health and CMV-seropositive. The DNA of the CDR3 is TGTGCCAGCAGCCAAGAGAGGGGGTTTAACTATGGCTACACCTTC. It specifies CASSQERGFNYGYTF.